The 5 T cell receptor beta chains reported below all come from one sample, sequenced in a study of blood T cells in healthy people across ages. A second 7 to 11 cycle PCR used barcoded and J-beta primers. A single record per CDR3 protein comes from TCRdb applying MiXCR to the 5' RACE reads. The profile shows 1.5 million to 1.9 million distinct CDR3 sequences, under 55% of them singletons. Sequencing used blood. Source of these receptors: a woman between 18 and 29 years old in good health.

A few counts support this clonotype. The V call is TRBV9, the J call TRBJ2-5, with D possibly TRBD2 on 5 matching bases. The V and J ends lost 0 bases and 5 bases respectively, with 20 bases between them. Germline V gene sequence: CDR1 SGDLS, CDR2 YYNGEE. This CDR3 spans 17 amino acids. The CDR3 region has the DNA TGTGCCAGCAGCGTAGAAGGCCTATCGGGAAGGGTTGAGACCCAGTACTTC. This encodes CASSVEGLSGRVETQYF.

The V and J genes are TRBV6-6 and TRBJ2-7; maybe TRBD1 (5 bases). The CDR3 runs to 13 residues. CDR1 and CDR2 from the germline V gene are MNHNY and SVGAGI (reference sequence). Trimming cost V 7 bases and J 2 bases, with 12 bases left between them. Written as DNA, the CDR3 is TGTGCCAGCACCATGACAGTTGCCTACGAGCAGTACTTC. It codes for CASTMTVAYEQYF.

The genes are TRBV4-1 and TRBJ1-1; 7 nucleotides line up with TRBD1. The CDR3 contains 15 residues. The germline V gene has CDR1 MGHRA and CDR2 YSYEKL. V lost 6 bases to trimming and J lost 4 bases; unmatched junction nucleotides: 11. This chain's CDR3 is CASSFFRGGGTEAFF. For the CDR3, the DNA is TGCGCCAGCAGTTTCTTTAGAGGGGGCGGCACTGAAGCTTTCTTT.

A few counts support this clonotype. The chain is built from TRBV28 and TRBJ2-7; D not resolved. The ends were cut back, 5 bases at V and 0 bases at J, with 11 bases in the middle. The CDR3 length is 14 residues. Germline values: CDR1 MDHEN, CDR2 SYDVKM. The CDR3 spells CASSPHHSSYEQYF. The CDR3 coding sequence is TGTGCCAGCAGTCCCCACCACAGCTCCTACGAGCAGTACTTC.

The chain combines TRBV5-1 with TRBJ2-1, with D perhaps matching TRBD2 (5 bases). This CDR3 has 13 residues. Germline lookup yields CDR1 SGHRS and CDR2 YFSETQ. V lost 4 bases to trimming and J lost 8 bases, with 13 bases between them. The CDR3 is CASSDPAGYEQFF. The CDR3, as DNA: TGCGCCAGCAGCGACCCGGCGGGTTATGAGCAGTTCTTC.